This TCR beta chain was identified during a study of CD8 T cells in ankylosing spondylitis (dated by TCRdb to the late 2010s). About the investigation overall: The study set out to find disease-linked TCR variants by profiling T cell receptor beta repertoires in ankylosing spondylitis patients and healthy donors. Peripheral blood was sampled, and synovial fluid was also collected from ankylosing spondylitis patients. The full study cohort comprised about 25 ankylosing spondylitis patients and over 95 healthy donors.

Between the V and J ends, shortened by 0 bases and 9 bases respectively, the junction contains 15 bases. From a lookup of the germline V gene, CDR1 and CDR2 are SQVTM and ANQGSEA. Measured from the cysteine to the phenylalanine, the CDR3 is 14 residues long. Just the 42-base CDR3 DNA is kept, in frame starting at base 1. This clonotype was counted only a few times. Its antigen specificity is not known. No much larger clone exists at a distance of one base, and base qualities are not known. What the work shows at the level of the full study, not this receptor alone: A TCR beta motif made up of eight or nine highly homologous amino acid variants appeared to be characteristic of blood from ankylosing spondylitis patients. The disease-linked clones were reported as significantly enriched in matched synovial fluid samples from ankylosing spondylitis patients. Some motif variants had previously been reported in the synovial fluid and blood of reactive arthritis patients, which suggests shared mechanisms of disease initiation. In peripheral blood, the disease-linked clones were found at relatively low frequencies and had a CD8+ phenotype.

These reads were obtained on an Illumina HiSeq 2500. TCR beta libraries were prepared by quantitative 5'-RACE with molecular barcodes. Concerning the study's data processing: A new computational method, built on a probabilistic model of VDJ rearrangement, was used to identify disease-linked TCR variants. TCRdb applied fastp at Q25 and MiXCR to the public reads, then kept only in-frame beta chains. Every distinct CDR3 protein forms one entry, paired with its most common genes and DNA. TCRdb, not the authors, supplied the V and J calls. Across this sample there are 150,000 to 200,000 distinct CDR3 sequences, with about 13% seen only once. Of the sample, approximately 15% is held by the ten largest clones.

The chain joins TRBV29-1 to TRBJ2-1; a weak D assignment points to TRBD2 (5 bases agree). The sequenced material came from blood, either unsorted or a sorted T cell fraction (not recorded which). The TCR was taken from a male donor with ankylosing spondylitis or in good health (not recorded which). The CDR3 in this case is CSVEEGQGLSEQFF. Read as DNA, the sequence is TGCAGCGTTGAAGAAGGTCAAGGACTCAGTGAGCAGTTCTTC.